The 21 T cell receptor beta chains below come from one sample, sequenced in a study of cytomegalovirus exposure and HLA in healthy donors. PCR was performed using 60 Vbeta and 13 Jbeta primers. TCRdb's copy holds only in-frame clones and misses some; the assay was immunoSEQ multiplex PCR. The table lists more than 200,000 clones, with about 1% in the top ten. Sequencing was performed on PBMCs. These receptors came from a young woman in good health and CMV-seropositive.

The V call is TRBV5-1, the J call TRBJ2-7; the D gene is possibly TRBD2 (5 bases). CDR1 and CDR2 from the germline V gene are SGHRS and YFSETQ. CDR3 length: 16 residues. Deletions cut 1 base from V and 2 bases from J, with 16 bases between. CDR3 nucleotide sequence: TGCGCCAGCAGCTTGTCCGGGATCGGGTGGGCCTACGAGCAGTACTTC. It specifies CASSLSGIGWAYEQYF.

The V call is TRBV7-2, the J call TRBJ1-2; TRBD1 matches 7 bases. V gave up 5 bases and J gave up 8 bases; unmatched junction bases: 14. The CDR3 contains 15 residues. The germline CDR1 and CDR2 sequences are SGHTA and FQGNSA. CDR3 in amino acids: CASSVKDRRGPGYTF. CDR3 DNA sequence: TGTGCCAGCAGCGTCAAGGACAGGCGAGGTCCCGGCTACACCTTC.

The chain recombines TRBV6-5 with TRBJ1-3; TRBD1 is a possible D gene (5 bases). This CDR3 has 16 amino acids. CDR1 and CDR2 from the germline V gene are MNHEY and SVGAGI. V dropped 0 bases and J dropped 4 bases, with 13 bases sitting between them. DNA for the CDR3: TGTGCCAGCAGTTACTCGGCAGGGCAGGGCGGAAACACCATATATTTT. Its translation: CASSYSAGQGGNTIYF.

The CDR3 DNA sequence: TGTGCCAGCAGTTACTCGATCCAGCGGGGGCAGTACGAGCAGTACTTC. Translating gives CASSYSIQRGQYEQYF. The chain is built from TRBV6-5 and TRBJ2-7, with 8 bases that match TRBD2. The CDR3 extends over 16 amino acids. Trimming removed 0 bases from V and 4 bases from J; junction bases left unmatched: 8. Germline loops: CDR1 MNHEY, CDR2 SVGAGI.

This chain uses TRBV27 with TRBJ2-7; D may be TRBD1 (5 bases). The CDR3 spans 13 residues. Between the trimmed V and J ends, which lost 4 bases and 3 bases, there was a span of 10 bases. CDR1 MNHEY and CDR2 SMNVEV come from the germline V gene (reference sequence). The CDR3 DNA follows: TGTGCCAGCAGTTACAGGTCAGGCTACGAGCAGTACTTC. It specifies CASSYRSGYEQYF.

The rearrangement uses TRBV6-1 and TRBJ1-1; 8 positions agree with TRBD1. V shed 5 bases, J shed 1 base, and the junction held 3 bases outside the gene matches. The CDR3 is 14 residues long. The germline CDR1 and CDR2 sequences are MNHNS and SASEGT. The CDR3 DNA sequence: TGTGCCAGCAGTCAGGGGGCTACGAACACTGAAGCTTTCTTT. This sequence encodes CASSQGATNTEAFF.

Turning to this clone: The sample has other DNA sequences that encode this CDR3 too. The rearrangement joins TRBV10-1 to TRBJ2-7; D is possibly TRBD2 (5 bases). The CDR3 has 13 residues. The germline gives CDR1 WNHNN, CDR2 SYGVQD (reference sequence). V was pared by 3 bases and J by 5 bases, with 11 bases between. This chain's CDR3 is CASSETLAHEQYF. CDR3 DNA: TGCGCCAGCAGTGAAACCCTAGCTCACGAGCAGTACTTC.

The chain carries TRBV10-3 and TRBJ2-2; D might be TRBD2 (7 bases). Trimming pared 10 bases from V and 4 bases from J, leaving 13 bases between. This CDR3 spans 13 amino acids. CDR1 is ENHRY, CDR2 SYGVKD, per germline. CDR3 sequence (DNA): TGTGCCACCGGGGGGCTGAGCACCGGGGAGCTGTTTTTT. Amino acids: CATGGLSTGELFF.

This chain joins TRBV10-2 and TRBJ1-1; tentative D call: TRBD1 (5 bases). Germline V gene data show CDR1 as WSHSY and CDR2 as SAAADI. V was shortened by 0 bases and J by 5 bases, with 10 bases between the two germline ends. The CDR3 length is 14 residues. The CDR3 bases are TGCGCCAGCAGTGAGTCCTGGGGCGAGACTGAAGCTTTCTTT. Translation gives CASSESWGETEAFF.

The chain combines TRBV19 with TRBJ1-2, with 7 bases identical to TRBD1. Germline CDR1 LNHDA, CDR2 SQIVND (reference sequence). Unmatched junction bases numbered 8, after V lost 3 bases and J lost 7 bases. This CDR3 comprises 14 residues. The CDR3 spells CASSIGGQETGYTF. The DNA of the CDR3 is TGTGCCAGTAGTATTGGTGGACAGGAGACTGGCTACACCTTC.

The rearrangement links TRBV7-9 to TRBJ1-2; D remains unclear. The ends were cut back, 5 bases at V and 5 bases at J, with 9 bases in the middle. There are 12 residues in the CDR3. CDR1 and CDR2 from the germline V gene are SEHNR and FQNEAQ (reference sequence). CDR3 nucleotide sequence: TGTGCCAGCAGCACCAGTTGGTATGGCTACACCTTC. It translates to CASSTSWYGYTF.

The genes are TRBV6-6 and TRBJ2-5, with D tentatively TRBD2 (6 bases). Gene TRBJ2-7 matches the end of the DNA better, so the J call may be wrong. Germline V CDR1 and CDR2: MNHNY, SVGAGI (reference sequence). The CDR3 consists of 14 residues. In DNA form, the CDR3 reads TGTGCCAGCAGTTCGGAGGGCGGGACCTACGAGCAGTACTTC. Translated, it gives CASSSEGGTYEQYF.

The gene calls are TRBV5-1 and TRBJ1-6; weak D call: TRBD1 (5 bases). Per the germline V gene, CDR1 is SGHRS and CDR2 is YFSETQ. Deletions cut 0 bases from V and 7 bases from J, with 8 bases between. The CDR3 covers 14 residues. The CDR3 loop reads CASSLGQRNSPLHF. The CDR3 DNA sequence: TGCGCCAGCAGCTTGGGACAGAGAAATTCACCCCTCCACTTT. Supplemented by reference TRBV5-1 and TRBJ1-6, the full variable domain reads KAGVTQTPRYLIKTRGQQVTLSCSPISGHRSVSWYQQTPGQGLQFLFEYFSETQRNKGNFPGRFSGRQFSNSRSEMNVSTLELGDSALYLCASSLGQRNSPLHFGNGTRLTVT.

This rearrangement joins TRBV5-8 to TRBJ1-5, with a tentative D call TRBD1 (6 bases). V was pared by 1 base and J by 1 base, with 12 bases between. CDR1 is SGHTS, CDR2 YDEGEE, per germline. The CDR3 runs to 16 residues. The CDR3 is CASSLWGGASNQPQHF. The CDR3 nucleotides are TGTGCCAGCAGCTTGTGGGGGGGGGCAAGCAATCAGCCCCAGCATTTT.

The CDR3 loop is CSAGSGGSNQPQHF. The CDR3 coding sequence is TGCAGCGCTGGCAGCGGAGGATCCAATCAGCCCCAGCATTTT. The chain uses TRBV29-1 and TRBJ1-5; D unresolved. CDR1 is SQVTM and CDR2 is ANQGSEA in the germline V gene. This CDR3 is 14 amino acids long. The V and J ends lost 7 bases and 3 bases respectively, with 16 bases between them.

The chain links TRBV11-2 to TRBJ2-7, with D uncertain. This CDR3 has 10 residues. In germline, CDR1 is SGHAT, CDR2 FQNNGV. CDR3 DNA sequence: TGTGGCATACAGAACTACGAGCAGTACTTC. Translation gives CGIQNYEQYF.

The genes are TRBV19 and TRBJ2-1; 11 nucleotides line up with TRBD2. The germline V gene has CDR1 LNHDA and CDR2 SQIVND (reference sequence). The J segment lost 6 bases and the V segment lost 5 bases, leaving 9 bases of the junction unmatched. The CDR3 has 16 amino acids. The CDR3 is CASSPRVAGGFNEQFF. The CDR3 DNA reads TGTGCCAGTAGTCCCCGAGTAGCGGGGGGGTTCAATGAGCAGTTCTTC.

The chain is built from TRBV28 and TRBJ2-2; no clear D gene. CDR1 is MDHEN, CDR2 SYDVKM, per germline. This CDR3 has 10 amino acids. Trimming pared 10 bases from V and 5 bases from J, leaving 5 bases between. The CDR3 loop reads CATRTGELFF. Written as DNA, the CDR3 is TGTGCCACCCGTACCGGGGAGCTGTTTTTT.

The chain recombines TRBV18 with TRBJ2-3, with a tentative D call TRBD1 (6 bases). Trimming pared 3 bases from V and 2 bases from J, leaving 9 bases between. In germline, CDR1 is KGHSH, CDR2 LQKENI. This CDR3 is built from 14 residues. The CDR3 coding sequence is TGTGCCAGCTCACCTGACAGGCACACAGATACGCAGTATTTT. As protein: CASSPDRHTDTQYF.

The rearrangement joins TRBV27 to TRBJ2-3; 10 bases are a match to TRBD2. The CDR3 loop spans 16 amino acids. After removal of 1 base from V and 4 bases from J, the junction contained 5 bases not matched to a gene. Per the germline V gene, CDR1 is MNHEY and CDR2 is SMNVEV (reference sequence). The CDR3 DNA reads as TGTGCCAGCAGTTTATGGGCTAGCGGGAGTCCAGATACGCAGTATTTT. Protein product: CASSLWASGSPDTQYF.

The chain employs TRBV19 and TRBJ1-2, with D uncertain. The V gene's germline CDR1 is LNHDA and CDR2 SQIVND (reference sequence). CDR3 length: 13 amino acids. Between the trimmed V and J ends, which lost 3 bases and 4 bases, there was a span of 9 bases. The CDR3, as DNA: TGTGCCAGTAGTATCGGGTCCGTCTATGGCTACACCTTC. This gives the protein CASSIGSVYGYTF.